The 29 T cell receptor beta chains below all came from one sample that was sequenced in a study of blood T cell repertoires in COVID-19. The protocol was immunoSEQ multiplex PCR, while the TCRdb copy is restricted to in-frame clones and leaves out a portion. The data contain some 74,000 clones, 65% to 85% of them seen just once; the ten biggest clones take up 4% to 5.5%. The specimen was peripheral blood. The receptor set was obtained from a woman aged 80 or over with active or convalescent COVID-19.

This clone was seen more than once but under ten times. The gene calls are TRBV27 and TRBJ1-2, with TRBD1 matching 7 bases. V shed 3 bases, J shed 8 bases, and the junction held 9 bases outside the gene matches. The CDR3 has 14 amino acids. Germline CDR1 is MNHEY and CDR2 is SMNVEV (reference sequence). CDR3 nucleotides: TGTGCCAGCAGTTTGAAATTTACAGGGGTGGGCTACACCTTC. The encoded protein is CASSLKFTGVGYTF.

The chain employs TRBV27 and TRBJ1-1; D remains ambiguous. Germline V gives CDR1 MNHEY, CDR2 SMNVEV (reference sequence). The germline V and J ends were trimmed by 0 bases and 0 bases, with 8 bases remaining between them. This CDR3 spans 15 amino acids. CDR3 in DNA: TGTGCCAGCAGTTTATCTAGCAACATGAACACTGAAGCTTTCTTT. Protein sequence: CASSLSSNMNTEAFF.

This clone was observed a handful of times. The J gene is TRBJ1-2, the V gene TRBV27, with a tentative D call TRBD1 (6 bases). Germline lookup yields CDR1 MNHEY and CDR2 SMNVEV (reference sequence). V shed 6 bases and J shed 4 bases, with 12 bases lying between them. The CDR3 runs 13 residues. Here the CDR3 DNA reads TGTGCCAGCAGCAAGGACAGAAGCTATGGCTACACCTTC. Residues: CASSKDRSYGYTF.

The CDR3 bases are TGTGCCAGCCAGCTAGCGGCCTCCTACAATGAGCAGTTCTTC. Its protein product is CASQLAASYNEQFF. This sequence joins TRBV6-5 and TRBJ2-1, with 7 bases that match TRBD2. Losses at the gene ends were 8 bases for V and 0 bases for J; bases not matched to a gene: 4. The CDR3 totals 14 residues. Germline CDR1 and CDR2: MNHEY and SVGAGI.

This clone appeared a single time. The rearrangement joins TRBV4-3 to TRBJ2-4; 7 bases match TRBD1. V shed 1 base, J shed 5 bases, and the junction held 8 bases outside the gene matches. Germline V gene data show CDR1 as LGHNA and CDR2 as YSLEER. The CDR3 has 16 residues. For the CDR3, the DNA is TGCGCCAGCAGCCAAGCACAAGGGGGCGGCGAAAACATTCAGTACTTC. It translates to CASSQAQGGGENIQYF.

This clone has a handful of counts. This rearrangement joins TRBV5-1 to TRBJ1-2; 10 nucleotides align to TRBD1. The CDR3 extends over 15 amino acids. CDR1 SGHRS and CDR2 YFSETQ come from the germline V gene. V dropped 2 bases and J dropped 3; count of bases not matched to a gene: 4. CDR3 sequence reads: CASSLTGQGYYGYTF. The CDR3 coding sequence is TGCGCCAGCAGCTTAACGGGACAGGGGTACTATGGCTACACCTTC.

The rearrangement links TRBV13 to TRBJ1-2; 10 bases match TRBD1. Germline values: CDR1 PRHDT, CDR2 FYEKMQ (reference sequence). Germline trimming cut 5 bases from V and 2 bases from J; bases unmatched to any gene: 8. The CDR3 extends over 16 amino acids. The CDR3 DNA follows: TGTGCCAGCAGCCCCGGGACAGGGGCCGGGAACTATGGCTACACCTTC. Translated: CASSPGTGAGNYGYTF. Full variable domain (rest looked up from reference TRBV13 and TRBJ1-2): AAGVIQSPRHLIKEKRETATLKCYPIPRHDTVYWYQQGPGQDPQFLISFYEKMQSDKGSIPDRFSAQQFSDYHSELNMSSLELGDSALYFCASSPGTGAGNYGYTFGSGTRLTVV.

This clone was seen repeatedly, ten times or more. This rearrangement joins TRBV6-5 to TRBJ1-1; D unclear. The germline CDR1 and CDR2 sequences are MNHEY and SVGAGI. The ends were cut back, 6 bases at V and 10 bases at J, with 18 bases in the middle. The CDR3 is 13 residues long. The CDR3 loop is CASRAPMVDAAFF. The CDR3 bases are TGTGCCAGCAGAGCGCCCATGGTCGATGCAGCTTTCTTT.

This rearrangement joins TRBV6-5 to TRBJ1-2; 7 bases map to TRBD1. The length of the CDR3 is 15 residues. Unmatched junction bases numbered 13, after V lost 7 bases and J lost 5 bases. CDR1 and CDR2 (germline): MNHEY, SVGAGI. DNA for the CDR3: TGTGCCAGCATCCCCGGAGAGGGGGCGCGGTATGGCTACACCTTC. Its protein is CASIPGEGARYGYTF.

V and J are TRBV2 and TRBJ2-5; D unclear. The germline V and J ends were trimmed by 6 bases and 4 bases, with 6 bases remaining between them. This CDR3 is built from 11 residues. Germline V gives CDR1 SNHLY, CDR2 FYNNEI. The chain's CDR3 is CASRAAETQYF. The CDR3 DNA sequence: TGTGCCAGCAGGGCTGCAGAGACCCAGTACTTC.

The rearrangement links TRBV27 to TRBJ1-4; D is uncertain. The CDR3 runs to 13 residues. V gave up 3 bases and J gave up 5 bases, with 7 bases separating them. Germline CDR1 and CDR2: MNHEY and SMNVEV (reference sequence). The CDR3 DNA sequence: TGTGCCAGCAGTTTCCGGAGGAATGAAAAACTGTTTTTT. This translates into CASSFRRNEKLFF.

The V gene is TRBV27, the J gene TRBJ2-7, with a possible D match to TRBD1 (6 bases). Per germline, CDR1 MNHEY and CDR2 SMNVEV (reference sequence). The CDR3 covers 11 residues. The germline V and J ends were trimmed by 5 bases and 11 bases, with 13 bases remaining between them. CDR3 loop: CASSVTGKEYF. In nucleotides, the CDR3 is TGTGCCAGCAGTGTTACAGGGAAAGAGTACTTC.

The V and J genes are TRBV18 and TRBJ2-1, with D perhaps matching TRBD1 (7 bases). V lost 4 bases to trimming and J lost 8 bases, with 9 bases between them. The length of the CDR3 is 12 residues. Germline V gene sequence: CDR1 KGHSH, CDR2 LQKENI. CDR3 in amino acids: CASSRRGDEQFF. In DNA form, the CDR3 reads TGTGCCAGCTCACGCAGGGGGGATGAGCAGTTCTTC. Filled out from reference TRBV18 and TRBJ2-1, the complete variable domain reads NAGVMQNPRHLVRRRGQEARLRCSPMKGHSHVYWYRQLPEEGLKFMVYLQKENIIDESGMPKERFSAEFPKEGPSILRIQQVVRGDSAAYFCASSRRGDEQFFGPGTRLTVL.

The CDR3 protein is CASSSYPNGGETQYF. CDR3 in DNA: TGTGCCAGCAGTTCCTACCCAAACGGAGGAGAGACCCAGTACTTC. This chain links TRBV27 with TRBJ2-5; possibly TRBD2 for D (5 bases). Deletions cut 4 bases from V and 4 bases from J, with 16 bases between. This CDR3 contains 15 residues. Germline V CDR1 and CDR2: MNHEY, SMNVEV (reference sequence).

This clone is a singleton in its sample. Here the CDR3 DNA reads TGTGCCAGCAGCCGGGACTACCAAGAGACCCAGTACTTC. As protein: CASSRDYQETQYF. The chain has TRBV7-3 and TRBJ2-5; weak D call: TRBD2 (6 bases). Per germline, CDR1 SGHTA and CDR2 FQGTGA. The V and J ends lost 5 bases and 0 bases respectively, with 7 bases between them. This CDR3 spans 13 amino acids.

CDR3 residues: CATSEQGAGGYTF. The CDR3 DNA sequence: TGTGCCACCAGTGAACAGGGGGCGGGTGGCTACACCTTC. The chain is built from TRBV24-1 and TRBJ1-2, with 9 bases that match TRBD1. V was pared by 4 bases and J by 7 bases, with 3 bases of the junction left unmatched. Germline V gene sequence: CDR1 KGHDR, CDR2 SFDVKD. CDR3 length: 13 residues.

The chain links TRBV7-2 to TRBJ1-3; D unresolved. In germline, CDR1 is SGHTA, CDR2 FQGNSA. The ends were cut back, 1 base at V and 0 bases at J, with 10 bases in the middle. This CDR3 comprises 16 residues. CDR3 DNA sequence: TGTGCCAGCAGCTTAGTCGGAGGGAACTCTGGAAACACCATATATTTT. Residues: CASSLVGGNSGNTIYF.

The V gene is TRBV7-8, the J gene TRBJ1-1; the D is unclear. The CDR3 is made up of 13 amino acids. Germline V gene data show CDR1 as SGHVS and CDR2 as FQNEAQ. V was trimmed by 5 bases and J by 0 bases, leaving 7 bases between them. The CDR3 loop is CASSPQMNTEAFF. The CDR3, as DNA: TGTGCCAGCAGCCCCCAGATGAACACTGAAGCTTTCTTT.

This chain uses TRBV10-3 with TRBJ2-1; 7 positions match TRBD2. This CDR3 is 15 amino acids long. Germline CDR1 and CDR2: ENHRY and SYGVKD. Trimming removed 4 bases from V and 5 bases from J; junction bases left unmatched: 8. CDR3 bases: TGTGCCATCAGTGTAGGCGGGAGTTCCAACAATGAGCAGTTCTTC. It is translated as CAISVGGSSNNEQFF.

This sequence joins TRBV21-1 and TRBJ2-7; the table gives TRBD1 as D, unverified against the DNA. TRBV21-1 is assigned pseudogene status. The CDR3 has 16 amino acids. The chain's CDR3 is CASSRHRFVSSYEQYF. CDR3 in DNA: TGTGCCAGCAGCCGCCACAGGTTTGTTAGCTCCTACGAGCAGTACTTC.

This chain links TRBV27 with TRBJ1-5; TRBD1 matches at 8 bases. The CDR3 has 16 residues. J gave up 1 base and V 7 bases, and 9 bases lay outside the gene matches. CDR1 and CDR2 from the germline V gene are MNHEY and SMNVEV (reference sequence). The CDR3 region has the DNA TGTGCCAGCAAAAAAAGCTCAGGGGGCAGCAATCAGCCCCAGCATTTT. This translates into CASKKSSGGSNQPQHF.

The chain couples TRBV4-1 to TRBJ1-1; D possibly corresponds to TRBD1 (6 bases). The germline V gene encodes CDR1 MGHRA and CDR2 YSYEKL. There are 14 residues in the CDR3. V lost 1 base, J lost 3 bases, and 9 bases lay in between. CDR3 sequence: CASSQGRGYTEAFF. Written as DNA, the CDR3 is TGCGCCAGCAGCCAAGGCAGGGGATACACTGAAGCTTTCTTT.

The genes are TRBV3-1 (or the pseudogene TRBV3-2) and TRBJ2-3; 10 positions match TRBD2. V lost 1 base, J lost 7 bases, and 14 bases stayed unmatched. Germline loops: CDR1 LGHDT, CDR2 YNNKEL (reference sequence). The CDR3 is 18 amino acids. The CDR3 nucleotides are TGTGCCAGCAGCCAAGCGAGGTCGAGCGGGAGGGCCTCACATACGCAGTATTTT. Translated, it gives CASSQARSSGRASHTQYF.

The V gene is TRBV28, the J gene TRBJ1-5, with 7 positions matching TRBD1. The ends lost 5 bases at V and 6 bases at J; junction bases unmatched: 10. The CDR3 consists of 15 residues. The germline V gene has CDR1 MDHEN and CDR2 SYDVKM. This chain's CDR3 is CASSLQGVFGQPQHF. CDR3 sequence (DNA): TGTGCCAGCAGTCTTCAGGGGGTGTTCGGTCAGCCCCAGCATTTT.

This clone was found a few times. V usage is TRBV24-1 and J usage is TRBJ2-1; 7 bases map to TRBD1. The CDR3 length is 16 residues. V gave up 0 bases and J gave up 10 bases; unmatched junction bases: 11. Per germline, CDR1 KGHDR and CDR2 SFDVKD. The CDR3 loop reads CATSDLHGTVRGEQFF. The CDR3 DNA follows: TGTGCCACCAGTGATTTGCATGGTACAGTCAGGGGGGAGCAGTTCTTC.

This clone appeared a few times. This chain links TRBV4-2 with TRBJ1-2; the match to TRBD1 covers 7 bases. The CDR3 runs to 15 residues. Per germline, CDR1 LGHNA and CDR2 YNFKEQ. With 4 bases clipped from V and 8 bases from J, the junction kept 13 bases outside the gene matches. The CDR3 nucleotides read TGTGCCAGCAGCCCTGCGGACAGGATTCGTGAAGGCTACACCTTC. It translates to CASSPADRIREGYTF.

This chain connects TRBV9 to TRBJ2-5; a possible D gene is TRBD2 (5 bases). Germline V gives CDR1 SGDLS, CDR2 YYNGEE. Trimming took off 3 bases at V and 5 bases at J, with 8 bases between the two ends. This CDR3 has 12 amino acids. CDR3 in amino acids: CASSGQRETQYF. The CDR3 coding sequence is TGTGCCAGCAGCGGTCAGCGGGAGACCCAGTACTTC.

J is TRBJ1-4 and V is TRBV5-1, with D unclear. The V and J ends lost 1 base and 7 bases respectively, with 11 bases between them. CDR1 is SGHRS and CDR2 is YFSETQ in the germline V gene. This CDR3 region has 14 residues. The DNA of the CDR3 is TGCGCCAGCAGCTTGAACAGAGTTAGTGAAAAACTGTTTTTT. Amino acids: CASSLNRVSEKLFF.

This clone was seen only a few times. The gene calls are TRBV27 and TRBJ1-3; 7 bases fit TRBD1. This CDR3 comprises 13 residues. Germline values: CDR1 MNHEY, CDR2 SMNVEV (reference sequence). V trimming: 7 bases; J trimming: 7 bases; junction bases outside the gene matches: 7. Here the CDR3 reads CASIDRDRNTIYF. The CDR3 DNA sequence: TGTGCCAGCATAGACAGGGATCGGAACACCATATATTTT.